Sequencing of this T cell receptor (beta chain) was carried out in a study of control samples from healthy donors and cancer patients. Germline loops: CDR1 MNHNS, CDR2 SASEGT. V was cut by 5 bases and J by 9 bases, with 10 bases left in between. CDR3 length equals 11 residues. Here immunoSEQ multiplex PCR was the method, and the copy in TCRdb shows in-frame clones only, minus some. This table has around 110,000 clones, over 90% appearing once. The sequence derives from a man younger than 45 in good health. This chain links TRBV6-1 with TRBJ2-5, with D possibly being TRBD1 or TRBD2 (6 bases each). Sequenced: blood. The CDR3, as DNA: TGTGCCAGCAGTCCGGGGGCGCCCCAGTACTTC. Amino acids: CASSPGAPQYF.